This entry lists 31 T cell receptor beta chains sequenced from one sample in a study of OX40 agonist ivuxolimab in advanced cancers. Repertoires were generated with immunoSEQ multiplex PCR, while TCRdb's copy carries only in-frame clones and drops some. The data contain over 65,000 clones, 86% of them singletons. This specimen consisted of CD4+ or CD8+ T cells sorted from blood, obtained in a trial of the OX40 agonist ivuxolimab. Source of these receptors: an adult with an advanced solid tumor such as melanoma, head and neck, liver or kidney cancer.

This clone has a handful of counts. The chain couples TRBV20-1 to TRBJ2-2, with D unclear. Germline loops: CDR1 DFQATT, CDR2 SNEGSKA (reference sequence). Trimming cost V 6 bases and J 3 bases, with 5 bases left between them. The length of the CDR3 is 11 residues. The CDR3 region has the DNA TGCAGTGCCTCACACACCGGGGAGCTGTTTTTT. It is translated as CSASHTGELFF.

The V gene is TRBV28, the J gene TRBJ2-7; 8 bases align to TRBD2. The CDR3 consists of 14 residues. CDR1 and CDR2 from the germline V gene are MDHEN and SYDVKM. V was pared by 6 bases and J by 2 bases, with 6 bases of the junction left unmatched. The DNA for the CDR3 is TGTGCCAGCAGCTATAGCGGGGTAACCTACGAGCAGTACTTC. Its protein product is CASSYSGVTYEQYF.

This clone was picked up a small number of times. The CDR3 is CASSLPHVYEQYF. CDR3 bases: TGTGCCAGCAGCTTGCCCCACGTCTACGAGCAGTACTTC. The chain recombines TRBV5-6 with TRBJ2-7, with D unresolved. V lost 1 base to trimming and J lost 3 bases, with 8 bases between them. Germline values: CDR1 SGHDT, CDR2 YYEEEE. CDR3 length equals 13 residues.

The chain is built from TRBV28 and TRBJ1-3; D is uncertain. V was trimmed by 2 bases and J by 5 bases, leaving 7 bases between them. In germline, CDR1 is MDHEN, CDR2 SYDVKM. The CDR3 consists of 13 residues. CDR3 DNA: TGTGCCAGCAGTTTAGACGGGAGAAACACCATATATTTT. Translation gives CASSLDGRNTIYF. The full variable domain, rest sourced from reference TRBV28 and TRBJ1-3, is DVKVTQSSRYLVKRTGEKVFLECVQDMDHENMFWYRQDPGLGLRLIYFSYDVKMKEKGDIPEGYSVSREKKERFSLILESASTNQTSMYLCASSLDGRNTIYFGEGSWLTVV.

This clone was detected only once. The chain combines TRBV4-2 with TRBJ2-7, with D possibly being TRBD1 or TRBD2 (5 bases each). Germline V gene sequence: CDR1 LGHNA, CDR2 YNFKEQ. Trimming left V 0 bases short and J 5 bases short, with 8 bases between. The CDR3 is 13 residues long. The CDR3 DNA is TGTGCCAGCAGCCAAGAGAGGGACCACGAGCAGTACTTC. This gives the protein CASSQERDHEQYF.

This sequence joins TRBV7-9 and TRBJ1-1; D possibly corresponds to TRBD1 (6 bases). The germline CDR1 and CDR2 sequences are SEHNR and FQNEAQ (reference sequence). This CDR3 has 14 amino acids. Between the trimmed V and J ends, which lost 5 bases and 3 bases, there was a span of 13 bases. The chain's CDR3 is CASSHGGGDTEAFF. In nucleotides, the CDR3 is TGTGCCAGCAGCCACGGGGGCGGGGACACTGAAGCTTTCTTT.

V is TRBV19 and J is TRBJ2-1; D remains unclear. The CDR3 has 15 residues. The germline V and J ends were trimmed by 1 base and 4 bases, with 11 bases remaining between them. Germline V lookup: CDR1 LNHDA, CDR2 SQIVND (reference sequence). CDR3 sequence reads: CASSIASAGYNEQFF. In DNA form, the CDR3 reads TGTGCCAGTAGTATAGCGTCAGCCGGGTACAATGAGCAGTTCTTC.

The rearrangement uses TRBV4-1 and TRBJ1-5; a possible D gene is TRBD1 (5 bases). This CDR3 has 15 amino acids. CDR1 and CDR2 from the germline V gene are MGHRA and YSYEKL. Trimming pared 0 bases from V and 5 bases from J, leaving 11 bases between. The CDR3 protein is CASSQDHDSYQPQHF. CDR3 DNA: TGCGCCAGCAGCCAAGATCATGACAGCTATCAGCCCCAGCATTTT.

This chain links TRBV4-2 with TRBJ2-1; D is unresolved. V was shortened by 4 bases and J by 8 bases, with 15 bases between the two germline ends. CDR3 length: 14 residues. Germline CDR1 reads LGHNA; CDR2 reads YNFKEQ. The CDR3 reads CASSPQSVRDEQFF. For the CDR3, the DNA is TGTGCCAGCAGCCCCCAAAGCGTCCGGGATGAGCAGTTCTTC.

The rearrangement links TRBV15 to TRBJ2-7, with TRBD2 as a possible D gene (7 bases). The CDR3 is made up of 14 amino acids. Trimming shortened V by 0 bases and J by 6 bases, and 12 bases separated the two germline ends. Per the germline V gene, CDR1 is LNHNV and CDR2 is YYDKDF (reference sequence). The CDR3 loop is CATSRDAGAREQYF. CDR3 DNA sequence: TGTGCCACCAGCAGAGACGCGGGGGCTCGCGAGCAGTACTTC.

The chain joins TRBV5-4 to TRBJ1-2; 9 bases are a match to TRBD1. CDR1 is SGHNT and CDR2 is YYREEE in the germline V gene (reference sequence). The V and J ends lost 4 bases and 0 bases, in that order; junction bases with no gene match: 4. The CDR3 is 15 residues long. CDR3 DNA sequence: TGTGCCAGCAGCGGGGGACAGGGAGCTAACTATGGCTACACCTTC. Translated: CASSGGQGANYGYTF. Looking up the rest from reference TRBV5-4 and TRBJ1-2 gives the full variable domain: ETGVTQSPTHLIKTRGQQVTLRCSSQSGHNTVSWYQQALGQGPQFIFQYYREEENGRGNFPPRFSGLQFPNYSSELNVNALELDDSALYLCASSGGQGANYGYTFGSGTRLTVV.

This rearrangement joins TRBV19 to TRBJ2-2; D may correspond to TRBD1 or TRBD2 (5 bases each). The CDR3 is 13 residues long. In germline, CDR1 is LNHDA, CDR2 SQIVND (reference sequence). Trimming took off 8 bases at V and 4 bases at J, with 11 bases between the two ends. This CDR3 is CASRGTATGELFF. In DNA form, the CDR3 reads TGTGCCAGTCGAGGGACCGCCACCGGGGAGCTGTTTTTT.

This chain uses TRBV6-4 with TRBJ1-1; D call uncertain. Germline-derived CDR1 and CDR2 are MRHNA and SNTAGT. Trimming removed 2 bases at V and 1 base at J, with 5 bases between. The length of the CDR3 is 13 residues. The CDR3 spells CASSDRPNTEAFF. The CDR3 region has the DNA TGTGCCAGCAGTGACAGACCGAACACTGAAGCTTTCTTT.

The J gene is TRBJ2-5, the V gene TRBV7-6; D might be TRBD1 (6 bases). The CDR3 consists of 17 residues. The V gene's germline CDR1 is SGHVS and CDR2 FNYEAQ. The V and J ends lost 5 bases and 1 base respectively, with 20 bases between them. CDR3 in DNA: TGTGCCAGCAGCCGGACGGCTGGGGTAGGGGGCCAAGAGACCCAGTACTTC. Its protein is CASSRTAGVGGQETQYF.

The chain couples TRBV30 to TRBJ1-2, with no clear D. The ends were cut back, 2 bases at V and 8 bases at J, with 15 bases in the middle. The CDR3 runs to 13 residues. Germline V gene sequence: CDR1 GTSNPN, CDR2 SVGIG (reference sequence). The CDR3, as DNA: TGTGCCTGGAGTCGACGGGAAAAGGGAGGCTACACCTTC. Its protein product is CAWSRREKGGYTF.

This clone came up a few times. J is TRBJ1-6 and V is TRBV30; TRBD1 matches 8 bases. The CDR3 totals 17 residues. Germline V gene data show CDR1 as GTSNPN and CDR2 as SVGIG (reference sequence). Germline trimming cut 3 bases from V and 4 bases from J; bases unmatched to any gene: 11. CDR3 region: CAWSRRGTGSYNSPLHF. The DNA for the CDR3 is TGTGCCTGGAGCCGACGCGGGACAGGCTCATATAATTCACCCCTCCACTTT.

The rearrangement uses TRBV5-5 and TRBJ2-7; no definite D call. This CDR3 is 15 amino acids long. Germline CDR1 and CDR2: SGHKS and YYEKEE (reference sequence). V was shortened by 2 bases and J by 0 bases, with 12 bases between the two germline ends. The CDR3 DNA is TGTGCCAGCAGCTTCGGACCCCTCAGCTCCTACGAGCAGTACTTC. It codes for CASSFGPLSSYEQYF.

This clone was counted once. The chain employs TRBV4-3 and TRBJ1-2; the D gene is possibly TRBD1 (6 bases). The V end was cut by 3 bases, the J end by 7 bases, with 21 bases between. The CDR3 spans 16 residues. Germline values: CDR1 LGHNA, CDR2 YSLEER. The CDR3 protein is CASSQTPTGLGVGYTF. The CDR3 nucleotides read TGCGCCAGCAGCCAGACCCCAACAGGGTTAGGGGTTGGCTACACCTTC.

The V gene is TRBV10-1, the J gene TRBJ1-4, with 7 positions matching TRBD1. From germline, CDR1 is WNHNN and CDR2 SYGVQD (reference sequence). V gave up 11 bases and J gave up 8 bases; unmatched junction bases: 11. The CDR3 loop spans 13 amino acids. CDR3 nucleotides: TGCGCCGAAACGACAGGGCCATTGGAAAAACTGTTTTTT. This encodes CAETTGPLEKLFF.

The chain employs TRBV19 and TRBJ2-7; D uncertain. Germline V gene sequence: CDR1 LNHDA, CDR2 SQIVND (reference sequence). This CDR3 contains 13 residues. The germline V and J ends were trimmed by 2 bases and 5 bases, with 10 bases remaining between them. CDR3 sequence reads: CASSIWPLHEQYF. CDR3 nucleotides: TGTGCCAGTAGTATATGGCCGCTGCACGAGCAGTACTTC.

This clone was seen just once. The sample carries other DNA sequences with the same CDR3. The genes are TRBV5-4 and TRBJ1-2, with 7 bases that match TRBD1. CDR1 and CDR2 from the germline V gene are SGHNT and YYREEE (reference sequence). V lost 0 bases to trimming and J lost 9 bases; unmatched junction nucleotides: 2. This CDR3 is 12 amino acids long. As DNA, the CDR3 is TGTGCCAGCAGCTTGGACAGGGGTAGCTACACCTTC. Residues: CASSLDRGSYTF.

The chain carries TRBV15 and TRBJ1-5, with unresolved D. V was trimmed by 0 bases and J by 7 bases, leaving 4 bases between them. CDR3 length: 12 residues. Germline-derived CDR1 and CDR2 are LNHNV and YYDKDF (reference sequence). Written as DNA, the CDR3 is TGTGCCACCAGCAGAGATCTGCAGCCCCAGCATTTT. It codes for CATSRDLQPQHF.

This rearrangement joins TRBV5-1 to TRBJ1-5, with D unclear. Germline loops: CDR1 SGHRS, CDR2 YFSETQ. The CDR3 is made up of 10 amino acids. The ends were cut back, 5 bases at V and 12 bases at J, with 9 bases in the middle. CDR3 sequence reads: CASSLLYQHF. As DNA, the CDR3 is TGCGCCAGCAGTCTCCTTTACCAGCATTTT.

CDR3 DNA: TGTGCCAGCAGCTTGGGGGGAGGGGTGAACGAGCAGTACTTC. Translation gives CASSLGGGVNEQYF. The V and J genes are TRBV7-2 and TRBJ2-7; 7 bases match TRBD2. Germline lookup yields CDR1 SGHTA and CDR2 FQGNSA. Trimming at V came to 3 bases and at J to 5 bases, leaving 7 bases not matched to a gene. The CDR3 runs 14 residues.

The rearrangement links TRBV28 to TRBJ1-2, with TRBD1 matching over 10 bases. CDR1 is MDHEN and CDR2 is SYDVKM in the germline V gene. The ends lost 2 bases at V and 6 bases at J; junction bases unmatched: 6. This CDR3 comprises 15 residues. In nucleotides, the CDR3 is TGTGCCAGCAGTTTACCTACCGGGACAGGGGATGGCTACACCTTC. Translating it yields CASSLPTGTGDGYTF.

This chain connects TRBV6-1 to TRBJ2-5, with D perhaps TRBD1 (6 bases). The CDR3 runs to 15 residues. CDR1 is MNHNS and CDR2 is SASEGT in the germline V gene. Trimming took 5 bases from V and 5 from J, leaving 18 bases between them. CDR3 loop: CASSHAGAVYETQYF. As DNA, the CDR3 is TGTGCCAGCAGTCATGCAGGGGCCGTTTATGAGACCCAGTACTTC.

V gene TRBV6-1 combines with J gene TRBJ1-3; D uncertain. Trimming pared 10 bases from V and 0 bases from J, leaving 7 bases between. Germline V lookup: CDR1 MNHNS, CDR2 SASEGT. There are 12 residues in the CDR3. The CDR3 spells CATLSSGNTIYF. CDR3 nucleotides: TGTGCCACCCTTAGCTCTGGAAACACCATATATTTT.

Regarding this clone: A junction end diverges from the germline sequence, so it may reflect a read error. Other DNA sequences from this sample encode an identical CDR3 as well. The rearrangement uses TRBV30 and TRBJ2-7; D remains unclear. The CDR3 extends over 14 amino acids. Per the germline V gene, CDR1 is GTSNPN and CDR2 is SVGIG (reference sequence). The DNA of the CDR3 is TGTGCCTGGACCCCCTATGGACGGTCCTACGAGCAATACTTC. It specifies CAWTPYGRSYEQYF.

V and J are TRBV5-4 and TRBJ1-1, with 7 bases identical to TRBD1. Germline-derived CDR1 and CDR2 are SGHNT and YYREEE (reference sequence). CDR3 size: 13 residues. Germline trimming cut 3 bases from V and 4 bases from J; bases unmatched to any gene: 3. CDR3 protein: CASSSGGLTEAFF. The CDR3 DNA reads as TGTGCCAGCAGCTCAGGGGGGCTCACTGAAGCTTTCTTT.

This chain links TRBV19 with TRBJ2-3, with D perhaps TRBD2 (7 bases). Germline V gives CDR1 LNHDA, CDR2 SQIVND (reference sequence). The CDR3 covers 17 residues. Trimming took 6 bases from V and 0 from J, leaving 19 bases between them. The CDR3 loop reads CASSLRTGGPSTDTQYF. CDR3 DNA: TGTGCCAGTAGCCTTCGGACGGGGGGCCCTAGCACAGATACGCAGTATTTT. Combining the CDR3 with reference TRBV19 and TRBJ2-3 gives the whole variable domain DGGITQSPKYLFRKEGQNVTLSCEQNLNHDAMYWYRQDPGQGLRLIYYSQIVNDFQKGDIAEGYSVSREKKESFPLTVTSAQKNPTAFYLCASSLRTGGPSTDTQYFGPGTRLTVL.

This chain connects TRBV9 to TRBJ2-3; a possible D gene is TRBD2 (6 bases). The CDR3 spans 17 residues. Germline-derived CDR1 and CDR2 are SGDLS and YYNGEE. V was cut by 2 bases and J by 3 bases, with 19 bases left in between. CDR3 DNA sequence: TGTGCCAGCAGCGTGGGTCCCCAGTCAGCGGGTACAGATACGCAGTATTTT. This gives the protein CASSVGPQSAGTDTQYF.